This T cell receptor beta chain was captured in a study of spatial heterogeneity in lung cancer. Study-wide results and limits: Counts that tracked tumor mutation counts were those of expanded intratumoral alpha and beta TCRs. Coverage of tumor T cells, an estimated figure, was around 7% for alpha and 13% for beta chains.

In its sample, this clonotype was seen many times. The target antigen is unknown. Stated time point: sample taken at primary tumor resection. TCRdb reprocessed the 5' RACE reads with MiXCR, giving one entry per CDR3 protein. The table has about 17,000 distinct CDR3 sequences, roughly 6% seen once. This CDR3 region has 16 residues. Per germline, CDR1 MNHNY and CDR2 SVGAGI (reference sequence). V was pared by 2 bases and J by 3 bases, with 9 bases of the junction left unmatched. J is TRBJ2-7 and V is TRBV6-6, with TRBD1 matching 8 bases. The specimen comprised lung tumor tissue, sampled at surgery. The TCR sequence derives from a male donor with early-stage non-small cell lung cancer. The CDR3 is CASSYAAGGLGYEQYF. The CDR3, as DNA: TGTGCCAGCAGTTACGCGGCAGGGGGCCTCGGCTACGAGCAGTACTTC.